This T cell receptor beta chain was sequenced for a study of T cell responses to AZD1222 COVID-19 vaccine. This CDR3 is built from 13 residues. V dropped 2 bases and J dropped 3 bases, with 4 bases sitting between them. From germline, CDR1 is MRHNA and CDR2 SNTAGT. The protocol was immunoSEQ multiplex PCR, while the TCRdb copy is restricted to in-frame clones and leaves out a portion. The sample gives around 96,000 clones, around nine tenths of which show up once; around 10% is in the top ten. Comments on this clone: The antigen remains undetermined.

The study's findings and limits: Spike was spanned by vaccine-associated CD4 TCRs, which were dominant at 160-218 and 743-854. Donors skewed white British and female; clonal diversity was possibly underestimated. It was only after the peak T cell response that any repertoires were sampled.

The TCR comes from an adult who received the AZD1222 COVID-19 vaccine. This specimen consisted of peripheral blood, obtained 28 days after the second AZD1222 dose. The rearrangement joins TRBV6-4 to TRBJ2-2; D not resolved. The CDR3 DNA sequence: TGTGCCAGCAGTGACAGGGACACCGGGGAGCTGTTTTTT. Its translation is CASSDRDTGELFF.